The clone carrying this TCR beta chain has just a few counts. Its antigen is undetermined. One entry per CDR3 protein results from TCRdb running MiXCR on the reads. The sample lists 13,000 or so distinct CDR3 sequences; roughly 18% were seen once. The V gene's germline CDR1 is MNHEY and CDR2 SMNVEV (reference sequence). Trimming took off 5 bases at V and 2 bases at J, with 16 bases between the two ends. CDR3 size: 16 residues. The entry originates in a study of liver allograft versus peripheral blood T cells. Study-wide background: Recipients' peripheral blood served as the comparator for T cell receptor repertoires in transplanted livers.

The study, taken as a whole, reports: Inside liver allografts, T cell receptor repertoires reportedly diverged from the repertoires found in peripheral blood.

The V call is TRBV27, the J call TRBJ1-5; a weak D match, TRBD1 (6 bases). The TCR was taken from a human patient who had a liver transplant. A share of the T cells may be of graft donor origin. In DNA form, the CDR3 reads TGTGCCAGCAGTGAACAGGGAGTTTTAGGCAATCAGCCCCAGCATTTT. Translation: CASSEQGVLGNQPQHF.